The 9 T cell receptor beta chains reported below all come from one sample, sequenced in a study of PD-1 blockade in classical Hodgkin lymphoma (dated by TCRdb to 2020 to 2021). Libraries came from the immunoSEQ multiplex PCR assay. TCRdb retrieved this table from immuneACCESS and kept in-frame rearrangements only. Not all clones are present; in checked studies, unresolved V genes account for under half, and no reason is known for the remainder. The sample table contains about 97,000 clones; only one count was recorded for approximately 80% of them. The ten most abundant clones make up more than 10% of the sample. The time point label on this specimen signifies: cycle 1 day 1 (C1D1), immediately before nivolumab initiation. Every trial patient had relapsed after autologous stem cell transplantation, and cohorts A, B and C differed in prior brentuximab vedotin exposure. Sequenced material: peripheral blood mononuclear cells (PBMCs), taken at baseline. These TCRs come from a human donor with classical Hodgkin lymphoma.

For the CDR3, the DNA is TGCGCCAGCAGCTTGGCCCTGGGGACGGCTACCGGGGAGCTGTTTTTT. Protein sequence: CASSLALGTATGELFF. The chain combines TRBV5-1 with TRBJ2-2, with D perhaps TRBD1 or TRBD2 (5 bases each). The germline V gene encodes CDR1 SGHRS and CDR2 YFSETQ. This CDR3 region has 16 residues. V lost 0 bases, J lost 5 bases, and 14 bases lay in between.

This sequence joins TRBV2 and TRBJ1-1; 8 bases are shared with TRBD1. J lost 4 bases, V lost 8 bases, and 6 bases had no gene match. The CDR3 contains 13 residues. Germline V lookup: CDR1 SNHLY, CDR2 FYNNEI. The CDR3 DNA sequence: TGTGCCAGCGGACCAGGGGGCATCACTGAAGCTTTCTTT. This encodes CASGPGGITEAFF.

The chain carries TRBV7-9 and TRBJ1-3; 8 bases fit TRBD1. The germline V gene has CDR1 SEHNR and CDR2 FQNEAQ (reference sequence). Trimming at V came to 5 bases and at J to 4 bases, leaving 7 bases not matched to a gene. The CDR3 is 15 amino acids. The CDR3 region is CASSTTGAPGNTIYF. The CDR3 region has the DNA TGTGCCAGCAGCACGACAGGGGCGCCGGGAAACACCATATATTTT.

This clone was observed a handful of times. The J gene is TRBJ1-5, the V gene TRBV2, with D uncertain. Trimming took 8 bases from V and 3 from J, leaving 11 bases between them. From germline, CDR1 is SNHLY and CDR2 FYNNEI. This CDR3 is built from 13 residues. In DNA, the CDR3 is TGTGCCAGCGGTCAACAGTCCAATCAGCCCCAGCATTTT. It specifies CASGQQSNQPQHF.

The CDR3 loop reads CASSTDGSYFEKLFF. The CDR3 DNA follows: TGTGCCAGTAGTACAGACGGGAGCTACTTTGAAAAACTGTTTTTT. V and J are TRBV19 and TRBJ1-4; D unresolved. Deletions cut 4 bases from V and 7 bases from J, with 16 bases between. CDR3 size: 15 residues. Germline V gives CDR1 LNHDA, CDR2 SQIVND (reference sequence).

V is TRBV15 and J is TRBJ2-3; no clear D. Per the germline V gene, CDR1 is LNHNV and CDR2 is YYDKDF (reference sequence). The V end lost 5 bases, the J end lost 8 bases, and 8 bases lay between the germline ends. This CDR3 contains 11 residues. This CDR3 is CATSSGITQYF. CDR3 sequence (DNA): TGTGCCACCAGCTCTGGGATTACGCAGTATTTT.

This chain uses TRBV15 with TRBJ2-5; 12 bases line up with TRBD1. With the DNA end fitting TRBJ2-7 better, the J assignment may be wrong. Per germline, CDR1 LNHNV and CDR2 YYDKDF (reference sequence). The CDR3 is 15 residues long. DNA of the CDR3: TGTGCCACCAGCGTGGGACAGGGGGCCGCCTACGAGCAGTACTTC. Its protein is CATSVGQGAAYEQYF.

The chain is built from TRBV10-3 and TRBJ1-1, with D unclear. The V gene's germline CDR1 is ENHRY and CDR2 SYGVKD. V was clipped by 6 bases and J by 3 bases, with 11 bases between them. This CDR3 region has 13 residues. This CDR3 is CAIRPTGDTEAFF. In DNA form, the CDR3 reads TGTGCCATCAGACCCACTGGGGACACTGAAGCTTTCTTT.

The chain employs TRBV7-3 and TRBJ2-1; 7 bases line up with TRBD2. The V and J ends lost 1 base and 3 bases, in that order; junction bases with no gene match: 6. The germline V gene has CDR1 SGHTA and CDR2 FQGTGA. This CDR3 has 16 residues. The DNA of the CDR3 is TGTGCCAGCAGCTTAAGCGGCGGGAGAGGCTACAATGAGCAGTTCTTC. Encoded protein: CASSLSGGRGYNEQFF.